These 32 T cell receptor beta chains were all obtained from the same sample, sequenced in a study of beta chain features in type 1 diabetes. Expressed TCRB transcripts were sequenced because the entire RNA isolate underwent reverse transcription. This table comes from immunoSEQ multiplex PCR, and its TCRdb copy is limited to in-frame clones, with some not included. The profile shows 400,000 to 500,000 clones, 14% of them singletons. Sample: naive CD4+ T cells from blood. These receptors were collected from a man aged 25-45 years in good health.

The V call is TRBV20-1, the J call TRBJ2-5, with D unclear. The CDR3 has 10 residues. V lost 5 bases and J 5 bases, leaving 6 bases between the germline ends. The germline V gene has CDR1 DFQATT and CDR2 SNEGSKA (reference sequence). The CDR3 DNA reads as TGCAGTGCTTTACATGAGACCCAGTACTTC. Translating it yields CSALHETQYF.

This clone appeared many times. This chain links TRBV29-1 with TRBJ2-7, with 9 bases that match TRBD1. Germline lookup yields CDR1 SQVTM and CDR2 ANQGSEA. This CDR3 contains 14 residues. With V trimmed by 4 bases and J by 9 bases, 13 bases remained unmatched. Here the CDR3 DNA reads TGCAGCGTTGTGGTCCCGGGACAGGGCCTCGGGCAGTACTTC. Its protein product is CSVVVPGQGLGQYF.

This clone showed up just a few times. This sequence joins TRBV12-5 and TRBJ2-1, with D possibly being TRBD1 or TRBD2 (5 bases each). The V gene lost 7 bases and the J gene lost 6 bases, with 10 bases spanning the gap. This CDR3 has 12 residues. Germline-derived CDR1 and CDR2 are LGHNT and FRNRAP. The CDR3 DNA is TGTGCTAGTGATAGGGACCGCAATGAGCAGTTCTTC. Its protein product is CASDRDRNEQFF.

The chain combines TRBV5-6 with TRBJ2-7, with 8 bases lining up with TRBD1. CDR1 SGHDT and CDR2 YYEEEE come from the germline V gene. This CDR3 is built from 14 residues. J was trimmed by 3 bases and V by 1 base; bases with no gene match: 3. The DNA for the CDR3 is TGTGCCAGCAGCTTGTCGGGACAGGTCTACGAGCAGTACGTC. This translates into CASSLSGQVYEQYV.

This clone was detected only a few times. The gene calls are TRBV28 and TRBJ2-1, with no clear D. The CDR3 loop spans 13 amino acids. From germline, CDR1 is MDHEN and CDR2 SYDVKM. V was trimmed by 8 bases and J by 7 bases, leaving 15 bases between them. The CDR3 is CASFGRLGNEQFF. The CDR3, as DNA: TGTGCCAGCTTCGGCAGGCTGGGGAATGAGCAGTTCTTC. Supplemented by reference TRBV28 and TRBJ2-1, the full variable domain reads DVKVTQSSRYLVKRTGEKVFLECVQDMDHENMFWYRQDPGLGLRLIYFSYDVKMKEKGDIPEGYSVSREKKERFSLILESASTNQTSMYLCASFGRLGNEQFFGPGTRLTVL.

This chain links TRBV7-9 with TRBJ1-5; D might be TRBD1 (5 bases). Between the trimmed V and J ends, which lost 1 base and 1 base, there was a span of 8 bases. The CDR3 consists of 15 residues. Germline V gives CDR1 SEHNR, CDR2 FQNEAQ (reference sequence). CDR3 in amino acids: CASSLDTGSNQPQHF. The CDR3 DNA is TGTGCCAGCAGCTTAGACACAGGAAGCAATCAGCCCCAGCATTTT.

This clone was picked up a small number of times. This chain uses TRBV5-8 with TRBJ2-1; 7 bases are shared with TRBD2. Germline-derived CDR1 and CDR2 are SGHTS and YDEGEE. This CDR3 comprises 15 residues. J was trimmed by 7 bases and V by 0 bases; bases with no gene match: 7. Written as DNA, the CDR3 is TGTGCCAGCAGCTTGGCCATTAGCGGGCTAAATGAGCAGTTCTTC. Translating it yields CASSLAISGLNEQFF.

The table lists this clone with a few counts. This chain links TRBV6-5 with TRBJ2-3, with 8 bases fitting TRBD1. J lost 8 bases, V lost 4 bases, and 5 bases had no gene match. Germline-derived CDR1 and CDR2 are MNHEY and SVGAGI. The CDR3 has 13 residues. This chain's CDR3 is CASSFDRGGTQYF. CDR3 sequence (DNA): TGTGCCAGCAGTTTTGACAGGGGTGGTACGCAGTATTTT.

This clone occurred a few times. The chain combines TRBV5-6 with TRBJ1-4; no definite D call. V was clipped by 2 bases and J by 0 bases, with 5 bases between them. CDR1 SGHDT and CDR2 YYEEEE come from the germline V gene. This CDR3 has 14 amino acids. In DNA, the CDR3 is TGTGCCAGCAGCTTAACGCCAACTAATGAAAAACTGTTTTTT. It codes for CASSLTPTNEKLFF.

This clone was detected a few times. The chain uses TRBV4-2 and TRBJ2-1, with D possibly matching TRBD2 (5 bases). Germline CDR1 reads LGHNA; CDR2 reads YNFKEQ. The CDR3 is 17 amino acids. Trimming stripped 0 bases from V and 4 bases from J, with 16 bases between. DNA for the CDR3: TGTGCCAGCAGCCAAGATCCGGGAAGGCGGGTTTACAATGAGCAGTTCTTC. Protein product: CASSQDPGRRVYNEQFF.

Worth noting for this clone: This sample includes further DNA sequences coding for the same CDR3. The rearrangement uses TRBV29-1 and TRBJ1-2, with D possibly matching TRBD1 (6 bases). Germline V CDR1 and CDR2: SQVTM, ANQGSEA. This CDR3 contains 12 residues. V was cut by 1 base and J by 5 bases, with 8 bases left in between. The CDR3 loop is CSVEGGGYGYTF. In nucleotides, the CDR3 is TGCAGCGTTGAAGGAGGGGGTTATGGCTACACCTTC.

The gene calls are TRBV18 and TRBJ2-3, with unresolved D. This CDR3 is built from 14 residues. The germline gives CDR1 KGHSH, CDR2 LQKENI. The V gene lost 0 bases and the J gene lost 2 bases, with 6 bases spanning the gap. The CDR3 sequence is CASSPPVHTDTQYF. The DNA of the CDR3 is TGTGCCAGCTCACCACCGGTACACACAGATACGCAGTATTTT.

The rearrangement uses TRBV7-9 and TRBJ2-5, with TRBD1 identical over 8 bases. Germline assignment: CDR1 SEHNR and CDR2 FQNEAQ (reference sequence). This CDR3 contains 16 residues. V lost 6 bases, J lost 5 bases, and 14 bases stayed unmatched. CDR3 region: CASRDSDRGYGETQYF. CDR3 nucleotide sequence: TGTGCCAGCAGGGATAGCGACAGGGGATATGGGGAGACCCAGTACTTC. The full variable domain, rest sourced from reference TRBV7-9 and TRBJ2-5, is DTGVSQNPRHKITKRGQNVTFRCDPISEHNRLYWYRQTLGQGPEFLTYFQNEAQLEKSRLLSDRFSAERPKGSFSTLEIQRTEQGDSAMYLCASRDSDRGYGETQYFGPGTRLLVL.

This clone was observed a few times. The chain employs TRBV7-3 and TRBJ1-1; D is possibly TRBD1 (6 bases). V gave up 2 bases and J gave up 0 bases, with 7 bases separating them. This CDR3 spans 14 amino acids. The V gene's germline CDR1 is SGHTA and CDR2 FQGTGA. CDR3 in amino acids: CASSLSGVNTEAFF. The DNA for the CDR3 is TGTGCCAGCAGCTTATCAGGGGTGAACACTGAAGCTTTCTTT.

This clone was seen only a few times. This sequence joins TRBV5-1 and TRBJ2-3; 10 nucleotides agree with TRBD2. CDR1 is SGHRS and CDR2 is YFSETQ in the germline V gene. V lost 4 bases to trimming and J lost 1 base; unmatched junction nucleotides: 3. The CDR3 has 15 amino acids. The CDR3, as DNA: TGCGCCAGCAGCCCTACTAGCGGGGGCACAGATACGCAGTATTTT. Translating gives CASSPTSGGTDTQYF.

CDR3 sequence: CASSESPGTGVSSYEQYF. The CDR3 DNA reads as TGTGCCAGCAGTGAATCCCCTGGGACAGGTGTGAGCTCCTACGAGCAGTACTTC. The V and J genes are TRBV25-1 and TRBJ2-7; 8 bases are shared with TRBD1. After removal of 1 base from V and 0 bases from J, the junction contained 11 bases not matched to a gene. From germline, CDR1 is MGHDK and CDR2 SYGVNS. The CDR3 is made up of 18 amino acids.

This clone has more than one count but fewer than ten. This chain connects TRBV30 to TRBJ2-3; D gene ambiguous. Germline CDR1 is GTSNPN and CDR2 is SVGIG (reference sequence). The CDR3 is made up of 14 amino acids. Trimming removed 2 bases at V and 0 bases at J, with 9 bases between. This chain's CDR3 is CAWSISSSTDTQYF. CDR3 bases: TGTGCCTGGAGTATAAGCTCTAGCACAGATACGCAGTATTTT.

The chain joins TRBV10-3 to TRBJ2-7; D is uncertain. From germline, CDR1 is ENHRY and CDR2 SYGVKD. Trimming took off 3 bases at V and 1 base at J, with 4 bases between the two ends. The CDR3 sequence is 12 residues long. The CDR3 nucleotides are TGTGCCATCAGTGACAATTCCTACGAGCAGTACTTC. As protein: CAISDNSYEQYF.

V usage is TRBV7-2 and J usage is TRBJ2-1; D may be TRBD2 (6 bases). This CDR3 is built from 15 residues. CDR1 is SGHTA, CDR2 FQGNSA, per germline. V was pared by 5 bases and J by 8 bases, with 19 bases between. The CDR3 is CASSIRGSSVDEQFF. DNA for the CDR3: TGTGCCAGCAGCATAAGAGGTTCTAGCGTGGATGAGCAGTTCTTC.

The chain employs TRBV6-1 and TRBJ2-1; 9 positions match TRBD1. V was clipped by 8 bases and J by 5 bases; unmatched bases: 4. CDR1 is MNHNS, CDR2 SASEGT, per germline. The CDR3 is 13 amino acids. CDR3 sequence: CASRGTGNNEQFF. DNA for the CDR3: TGTGCCAGCCGCGGGACAGGGAACAATGAGCAGTTCTTC.

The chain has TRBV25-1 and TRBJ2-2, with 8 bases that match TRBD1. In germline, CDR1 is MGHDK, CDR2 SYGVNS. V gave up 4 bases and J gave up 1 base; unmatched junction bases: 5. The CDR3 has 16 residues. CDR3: CASSVPGTGNTGELFF. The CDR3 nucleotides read TGTGCCAGCAGTGTTCCTGGGACAGGGAACACCGGGGAGCTGTTTTTT.

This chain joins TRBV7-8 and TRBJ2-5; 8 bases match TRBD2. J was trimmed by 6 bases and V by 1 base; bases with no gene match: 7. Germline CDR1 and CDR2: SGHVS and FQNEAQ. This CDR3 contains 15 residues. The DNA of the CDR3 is TGTGCCAGCAGCTTAGACGGGAGGGCCTTGAAGACCCAGTACTTC. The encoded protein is CASSLDGRALKTQYF.

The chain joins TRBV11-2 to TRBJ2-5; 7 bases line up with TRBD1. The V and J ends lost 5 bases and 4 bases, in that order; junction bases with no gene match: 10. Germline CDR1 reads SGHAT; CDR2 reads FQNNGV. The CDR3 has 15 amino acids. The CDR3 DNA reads TGTGCCAGCAGCCAGCAGACAGGGAGTTCAGAGACCCAGTACTTC. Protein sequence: CASSQQTGSSETQYF. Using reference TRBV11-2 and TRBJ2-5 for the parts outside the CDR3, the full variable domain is EAGVAQSPRYKIIEKRQSVAFWCNPISGHATLYWYQQILGQGPKLLIQFQNNGVVDDSQLPKDRFSAERLKGVDSTLKIQPAKLEDSAVYLCASSQQTGSSETQYFGPGTRLLVL.

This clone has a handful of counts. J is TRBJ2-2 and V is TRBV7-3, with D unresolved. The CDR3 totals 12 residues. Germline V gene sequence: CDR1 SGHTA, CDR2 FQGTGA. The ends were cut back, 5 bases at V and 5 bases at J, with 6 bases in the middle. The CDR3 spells CASSQRTGELFF. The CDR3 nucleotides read TGTGCCAGCAGCCAACGGACCGGGGAGCTGTTTTTT. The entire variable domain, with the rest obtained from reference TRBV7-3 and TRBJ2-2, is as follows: GAGVSQTPSNKVTEKGKYVELRCDPISGHTALYWYRQSLGQGPEFLIYFQGTGAADDSGLPNDRFFAVRPEGSVSTLKIQRTERGDSAVYLCASSQRTGELFFGEGSRLTVL.

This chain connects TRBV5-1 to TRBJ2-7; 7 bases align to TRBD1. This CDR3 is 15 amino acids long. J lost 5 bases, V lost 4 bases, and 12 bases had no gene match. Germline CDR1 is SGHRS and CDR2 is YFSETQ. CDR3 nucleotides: TGCGCCAGCAGCCCGACAGGGTACCTTTCTGACGAGCAGTACGTC. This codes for CASSPTGYLSDEQYV.

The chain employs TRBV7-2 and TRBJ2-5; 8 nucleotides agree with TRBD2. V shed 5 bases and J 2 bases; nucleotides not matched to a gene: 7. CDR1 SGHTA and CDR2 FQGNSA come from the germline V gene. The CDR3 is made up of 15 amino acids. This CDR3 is CASSSTSGAQETQYF. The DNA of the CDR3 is TGTGCCAGCAGCAGTACTAGCGGAGCACAAGAGACCCAGTACTTC.

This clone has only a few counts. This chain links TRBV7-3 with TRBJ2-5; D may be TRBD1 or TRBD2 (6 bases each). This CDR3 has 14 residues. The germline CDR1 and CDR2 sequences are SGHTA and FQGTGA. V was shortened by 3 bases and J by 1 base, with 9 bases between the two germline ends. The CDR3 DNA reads TGTGCCAGCAGCTTGGGGGGCAGCCAAGAGACCCAGTACTTC. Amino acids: CASSLGGSQETQYF.

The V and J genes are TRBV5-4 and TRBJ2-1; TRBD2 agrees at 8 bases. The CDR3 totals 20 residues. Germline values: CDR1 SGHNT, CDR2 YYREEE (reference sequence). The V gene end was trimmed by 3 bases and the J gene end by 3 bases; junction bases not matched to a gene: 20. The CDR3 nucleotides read TGTGCCAGCAGCTCGCCCAATAGAGCGATAGCGGGAAGGGGCTACAATGAGCAGTTCTTC. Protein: CASSSPNRAIAGRGYNEQFF.

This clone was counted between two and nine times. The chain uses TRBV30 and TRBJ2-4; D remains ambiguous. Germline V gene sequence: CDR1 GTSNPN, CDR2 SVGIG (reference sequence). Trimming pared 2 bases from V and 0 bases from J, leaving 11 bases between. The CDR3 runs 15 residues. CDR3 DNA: TGTGCCTGGAGTTATGGTCTTCTAGCCAAAAACATTCAGTACTTC. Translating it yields CAWSYGLLAKNIQYF.

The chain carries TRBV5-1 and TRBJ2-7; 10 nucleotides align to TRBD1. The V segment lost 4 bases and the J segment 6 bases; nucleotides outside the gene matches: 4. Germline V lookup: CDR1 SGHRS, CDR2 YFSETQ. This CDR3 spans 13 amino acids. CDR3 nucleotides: TGCGCCAGCAGCGACGGGACAGGGGTCGAGCAGTACGTC. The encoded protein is CASSDGTGVEQYV.

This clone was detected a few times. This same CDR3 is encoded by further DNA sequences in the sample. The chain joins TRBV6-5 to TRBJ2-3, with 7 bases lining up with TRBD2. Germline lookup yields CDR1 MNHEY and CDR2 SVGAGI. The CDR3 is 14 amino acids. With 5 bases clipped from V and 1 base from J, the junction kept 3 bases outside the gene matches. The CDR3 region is CASSRRGGTDTQYF. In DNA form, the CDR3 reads TGTGCCAGCAGTAGACGGGGGGGCACAGATACGCAGTATTTT.

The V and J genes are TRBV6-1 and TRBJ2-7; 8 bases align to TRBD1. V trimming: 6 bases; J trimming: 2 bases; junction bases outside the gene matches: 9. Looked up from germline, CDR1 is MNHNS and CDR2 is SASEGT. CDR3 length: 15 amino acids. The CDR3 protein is CASRDGQGATYEQYV. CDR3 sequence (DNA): TGTGCCAGCAGGGATGGACAGGGTGCGACCTACGAGCAGTACGTC.